A selection of T cell receptor beta chains follows, all from one sample in a study of identical twins. TCRdb redid the calling of the 5' RACE reads with MiXCR, one entry per CDR3 protein. The sample records roughly 250,000 distinct CDR3 sequences, 7% being singletons. This sample was also put to use in a study of yellow fever vaccine responses in identical twins.

What was sequenced was memory (CD45RO+) T cells sorted from blood. The receptors originated from a woman aged 18 to 35 in good health. Each CDR3 is given with its conserved first and last residue. The D gene is left open where the match is weak. The listing skips clone size in some rows; elsewhere it reads once, few, many or a size class.

v_call,d_call,j_call,clone_size,cdr3_aa,cdr3_nt
TRBV11-2,TRBD1,TRBJ2-2,.,CASSAIPGQGDTGELFF,TGTGCCAGCAGCGCAATCCCGGGACAGGGTGACACCGGGGAGCTGTTTTTT
TRBV5-1,.,TRBJ2-7,many,CASSFQVNYEQYF,TGCGCCAGCAGCTTCCAGGTAAATTACGAGCAGTACTTC
TRBV5-1,.,TRBJ2-1,few,CASSLGPLRFMGNEQFF,TGCGCCAGCAGCTTGGGGCCCTTACGATTCATGGGGAATGAGCAGTTCTTC
TRBV12-3/TRBV12-4,.,TRBJ1-3,many,CASSLISGNTIYF,TGTGCCAGCAGTTTAATCTCTGGAAACACCATATATTTT
TRBV3-1,.,TRBJ2-1,many,CASSPGVLRRYNEQFF,TGTGCCAGCAGCCCCGGGGTCTTGCGGAGGTACAATGAGCAGTTCTTC
TRBV7-9,.,TRBJ1-1,many,CASSLVTGWNEAFF,TGTGCCAGCAGCTTAGTCACAGGCTGGAATGAAGCTTTCTTT
TRBV11-3,TRBD2,TRBJ2-7,few,CASSFGLAEREQYF,TGTGCCAGCAGCTTTGGACTAGCGGAGAGGGAGCAGTACTTC
TRBV6-1,.,TRBJ1-6,.,CASSDDSTSYNSPLHF,TGTGCCAGCAGTGACGACAGTACCTCCTATAATTCACCCCTCCACTTT
TRBV27,.,TRBJ1-1,many,CASSLTRGTEAFF,TGTGCCAGCAGTTTAACGAGGGGAACTGAAGCTTTCTTT
TRBV7-6,TRBD1,TRBJ2-7,many,CASSLDRGAYEQYF,TGTGCCAGCAGCTTAGACAGGGGGGCCTACGAGCAGTACTTC
TRBV6-5,.,TRBJ2-6,few,CASSYSRHFSGANVLTF,TGTGCCAGCAGTTACTCGAGACACTTCTCTGGGGCCAACGTCCTGACTTTC
TRBV6-5,TRBD1,TRBJ1-5,few,CASSYGTGGSNQPQHF,TGTGCCAGCAGTTACGGTACAGGGGGAAGCAATCAGCCCCAGCATTTT
TRBV6-1,TRBD1,TRBJ2-1,.,CASSLGTEAQFF,TGTGCCAGCAGTCTCGGGACAGAGGCGCAGTTCTTC
TRBV27,.,TRBJ2-5,few,CASSSHETQYF,TGTGCCAGCAGTTCCCATGAGACCCAGTACTTC
TRBV2,.,TRBJ2-1,few,CASSVGYANEQFF,TGTGCCAGCAGTGTTGGTTATGCCAATGAGCAGTTCTTC
TRBV6-1,.,TRBJ1-4,few,CASRVHNEKLFF,TGTGCCAGCAGGGTCCATAATGAAAAACTGTTTTTT
TRBV2,TRBD2,TRBJ2-7,few,CASSLRTSGYEQYF,TGTGCCAGCAGTCTACGGACTAGCGGCTACGAGCAGTACTTC
TRBV7-9,.,TRBJ2-3,.,CASSPGRQEITDTQYF,TGTGCCAGCAGCCCCGGTCGCCAGGAGATCACAGATACGCAGTATTTT
TRBV9,.,TRBJ1-1,.,CASSVGGDNTEAFF,TGTGCCAGCAGCGTTGGTGGGGATAACACTGAAGCTTTCTTT
TRBV11-2,.,TRBJ2-1,few,CASSPDQPNEQFF,TGTGCCAGCAGCCCGGACCAGCCTAATGAGCAGTTCTTC
TRBV20-1,.,TRBJ1-2,.,CSARDKTGAVVYGYTF,TGCAGTGCTAGAGACAAAACAGGAGCGGTTGTCTATGGCTACACCTTC
TRBV5-1,.,TRBJ2-3,once,CASSLRAATDTQYF,TGCGCCAGCAGCTTGCGTGCAGCCACAGATACGCAGTATTTT
TRBV24-1,.,TRBJ2-3,.,CATGSGTDTQYF,TGTGCCACCGGGTCGGGCACAGATACGCAGTATTTT
TRBV9,.,TRBJ2-5,many,CASSPSPVGAKETQYF,TGTGCCAGCAGCCCGAGCCCCGTTGGTGCGAAAGAGACCCAGTACTTC
TRBV5-1,TRBD1,TRBJ1-2,.,CASSLGDSLRGYTF,TGCGCCAGCAGCTTGGGGGACAGTCTGAGGGGCTACACCTTC
TRBV5-4,.,TRBJ2-3,.,CASSLVNPTDTQYF,TGTGCCAGCAGCTTGGTTAACCCTACAGATACGCAGTATTTT
TRBV4-1,.,TRBJ2-3,many,CASSQDFPRVTYQYF,TGCGCCAGCAGCCAAGATTTTCCCAGGGTAACATATCAGTATTTT
TRBV2,.,TRBJ2-5,.,CASSEALAGVETQYF,TGTGCCAGCAGTGAAGCGCTAGCCGGGGTGGAGACCCAGTACTTC
TRBV20-1,.,TRBJ1-4,many,CSARDPGGANEKLFF,TGCAGTGCTAGAGATCCTGGGGGGGCGAATGAAAAACTGTTTTTT
TRBV10-3,.,TRBJ2-1,many,CAISEPSRKNEQFF,TGTGCCATCAGTGAACCCAGTCGTAAGAATGAGCAGTTCTTC
TRBV2,TRBD2,TRBJ2-5,few,CASRRLAGDQETQYF,TGTGCCAGCAGGAGACTAGCGGGGGACCAAGAGACCCAGTACTTC
TRBV7-6,.,TRBJ1-1,many,CASSLDSGNTEAFF,TGTGCCAGCAGCCTCGATTCAGGGAACACTGAAGCTTTCTTT
TRBV6-1,TRBD2,TRBJ2-2,many,CASRRYGETGGVTGELFF,TGTGCCAGCAGGAGATACGGCGAAACGGGGGGGGTCACCGGGGAGCTGTTTTTT
TRBV10-2,.,TRBJ2-7,.,CASTGPKSAYEQYF,TGCGCCAGCACCGGACCAAAAAGCGCCTACGAGCAGTACTTC
TRBV12-3/TRBV12-4,.,TRBJ1-1,.,CASSLGGGGRTEAFF,TGTGCCAGCAGTTTGGGGGGAGGGGGGAGGACTGAAGCTTTCTTT
TRBV28,TRBD1,TRBJ1-2,.,CASSQTGFNYGYTF,TGTGCCAGCAGCCAGACAGGGTTCAACTATGGCTACACCTTC
TRBV6-1,.,TRBJ2-1,few,CASREGRGVNTYNEQFF,TGTGCCAGCAGAGAAGGTCGAGGGGTCAACACCTACAATGAGCAGTTCTTC
TRBV5-1,.,TRBJ1-5,.,CASSEGPGYSNQPQHF,TGCGCCAGCAGCGAGGGCCCAGGGTATAGCAATCAGCCCCAGCATTTT
TRBV6-4,.,TRBJ2-1,many,CASSPDSTYNEQFF,TGTGCCAGCAGTCCGGATAGCACCTACAATGAGCAGTTCTTC
TRBV14,TRBD1,TRBJ2-1,many,CASSQVGRDRGWPTEQFF,TGTGCCAGCAGCCAAGTAGGGCGTGACAGGGGGTGGCCGACTGAGCAGTTCTTC
TRBV11-2,.,TRBJ1-2,many,CASSLGEGYGYTF,TGTGCCAGCAGCTTAGGAGAAGGGTATGGCTACACCTTC
TRBV7-9,TRBD1,TRBJ1-1,many,CASSFDRGQAFF,TGTGCCAGCAGCTTCGACAGGGGGCAAGCTTTCTTT
TRBV6-1,.,TRBJ2-5,.,CASPPRGHGTQYF,TGTGCCAGCCCCCCCCGGGGACATGGGACCCAGTACTTC
TRBV5-4,TRBD2,TRBJ2-5,.,CASSLYSGSGPKTQYF,TGTGCCAGCAGCTTGTATTCGGGTAGCGGGCCGAAGACCCAGTACTTC
TRBV20-1,TRBD1,TRBJ1-2,.,CSARDQGQGLYGYTF,TGCAGTGCTAGAGATCAAGGACAGGGGCTCTATGGCTACACCTTC
TRBV29-1,TRBD2,TRBJ2-7,.,CSVISGIFGGEQYF,TGCAGCGTGATTAGCGGGATCTTCGGCGGCGAGCAGTACTTC
TRBV2,.,TRBJ2-3,few,CASSEGRGADTQYF,TGTGCCAGCAGTGAGGGCAGGGGGGCAGATACGCAGTATTTT
TRBV15,TRBD2,TRBJ2-1,many,CATSRDGRYGGGYNEQFF,TGTGCCACCAGCAGAGATGGTCGGTACGGGGGAGGGTACAATGAGCAGTTCTTC
TRBV7-9,.,TRBJ2-5,.,CASSRLEPQETQYF,TGTGCCAGCAGCAGACTCGAACCCCAAGAGACCCAGTACTTC
TRBV11-2,.,TRBJ1-4,many,CASSLDGGRRNEKLFF,TGTGCCAGCAGCTTAGATGGGGGCAGGAGGAATGAAAAACTGTTTTTT
TRBV5-1,.,TRBJ2-5,many,CASSSQTSPTETQYF,TGCGCCAGCAGCTCCCAAACTAGCCCCACAGAGACCCAGTACTTC
TRBV2,TRBD1,TRBJ2-7,.,CASTGQLSYEQYF,TGTGCCAGCACGGGACAGTTATCCTACGAGCAGTACTTC
TRBV12-3/TRBV12-4,.,TRBJ2-3,few,CASSRRGAGDTQYF,TGTGCCAGCAGCCGCCGGGGGGCGGGAGATACGCAGTATTTT
TRBV7-7,.,TRBJ2-2,many,CASSLDRVGNTGELFF,TGTGCCAGCAGCTTAGACAGGGTCGGGAACACCGGGGAGCTGTTTTTT
TRBV2,TRBD2,TRBJ2-1,many,CASSVSGTSGSNEQFF,TGTGCCAGCAGTGTCAGCGGGACTAGCGGATCCAATGAGCAGTTCTTC
TRBV24-1,.,TRBJ2-3,.,CATSDSPGVRNTDTQYF,TGTGCCACCAGTGACTCCCCAGGAGTGAGGAACACAGATACGCAGTATTTT
TRBV20-1,TRBD2,TRBJ2-1,few,CSARDPLAGGSSYNEQFF,TGCAGTGCTAGAGACCCGCTAGCGGGAGGAAGCTCCTACAATGAGCAGTTCTTC
TRBV11-3,TRBD2,TRBJ2-1,few,CASRRGEGEQFF,TGTGCCTCCAGACGGGGGGAGGGTGAGCAGTTCTTC
TRBV20-1,TRBD2,TRBJ2-1,few,CSATDLTSGDYNEQFF,TGCAGTGCTACCGACCTGACTAGCGGGGATTACAATGAGCAGTTCTTC